This TCR beta chain was captured by sequencing in a study of cytomegalovirus exposure and HLA in healthy donors (dated 2017 in TCRdb). As for the study more broadly: The 500 to 800 repertoires of the first cohort and the 95 to 150 validation repertoires were produced on the same platform, according to a later analysis. The study aimed to test whether signatures of past pathogen exposure could be identified by cataloging public T cell receptors. The study combined high-throughput TCR immunosequencing, statistical association of individual TCRs with disease status, and machine learning to predict cytomegalovirus infection status. Besides the first cohort of 500 to 700 subjects, a separate validation cohort made up of 95 to 150 different subjects was used. Paper-wide results and their limitations: Most TCR sequences were seen in very few donors, while some public TCRs were found in many individuals. Three of the identified cytomegalovirus-associated TCR beta chains were confirmed in vitro to be specific for cytomegalovirus antigens. The classifier was reported to diagnose cytomegalovirus status with high specificity and sensitivity in both the original and validation cohorts. The authors suggested that the approach could potentially be extended to other disease states and immunological phenotypes. A later analysis lacked HLA typing for the validation cohort, so it scored co-occurrence in that cohort across all 110 or so repertoires. In the study, some 160 TCR beta chains were listed as associated with cytomegalovirus. Subsequent analysis determined that TCRs grouped into clusters in the first cohort also showed a tendency toward co-occurrence across the roughly 120 validation repertoires, and approximately 93% of cluster scores exceeded 0.

From the cysteine up to the phenylalanine, the CDR3 has a length of 14 residues. Only the CDR3 DNA is retained, 42 bases long and in frame from the first base. At the junction V is shortened by 6 bases and J by 4 bases, with 15 bases in between. From a lookup of the germline V gene, CDR1 and CDR2 are MDHEN and SYDVKM. Donors formed part of the validation cohort, which comprised over a hundred subjects and was distinct from the first cohort of 670 or so subjects. The library came from the immunoSEQ multiplex PCR assay. As for the original processing: A statistical classification framework was built to diagnose cytomegalovirus status from the catalog of TCR beta chain sequences. In its TCRdb copy, this immuneACCESS table keeps in-frame sequences only and misses some clones. Where compared with another copy, unresolved V genes explain less than half of these, and the others have no known cause. V and J calls and clone size are given by that table; D and trimming were obtained from the DNA. The sample yields about 110,000 clones; more than 90% were counted once. 0.67% of the sample lies in the top ten.

In regard to this clone: The antigen this receptor binds is unknown. Qualities for individual bases were not recorded, and no much larger clone is one base off.

This sequence originates from a woman aged 18-29 years in good health and CMV-seronegative. The chain is assembled from TRBV28 and TRBJ1-1; 6 matching bases give a weak D call of TRBD1. Sequenced sample: PBMCs. CDR3 reads: CASRQTGSGTEAFF. The base sequence is TGTGCCAGCAGACAAACAGGGTCGGGCACTGAAGCTTTCTTT.